This T cell receptor (beta chain) was recorded in a study of blood T cell repertoires in COVID-19. Study-level information: T cells, B-cell-depleted T cells, or PBMCs provided the cDNA or gDNA that served as material.

This clone was counted once. Everyone who took part was roughly 18 to 89 years old, and they came from about 23 US areas. Germline V gene lookup returns CDR1 LGHDT and CDR2 YNNKEL (reference sequence). Trimming cost V 2 bases and J 5 bases, with 16 bases left between them. This CDR3 is built from 15 residues. As handled by the study authors: Using reference gene primer amplification, nucleated cell counts were estimated. Sequencing used immunoSEQ multiplex PCR; TCRdb keeps in-frame clones, though not all of them. V and J calls and clone size follow that table, whereas D and trimming were derived from the DNA. The sample has a few hundred thousand clones; 70% to 90% are singletons.

This chain joins TRBV3-1 (or the pseudogene TRBV3-2) and TRBJ2-7, with a possible D match to TRBD1 (5 bases). Sequenced material: PBMCs or T cells enriched from blood (not recorded which). The sequence was obtained from a man aged 35 to 55 who had recovered from COVID-19. CDR3 nucleotides: TGTGCCAGCAGCCAAATTCCAGGGCTACTCCACGAGCAGTACTTC. Translation gives CASSQIPGLLHEQYF.